This entry describes one T cell receptor beta chain. Its antigen is unidentified. V lost 10 bases, J lost 0 bases, and 22 bases lay in between. The CDR3 is 17 amino acids. Germline CDR1 and CDR2: ENHRY and SYGVKD. Generated by immunoSEQ multiplex PCR, the TCRdb table keeps only in-frame clones and is missing some. The sample comprises some 30,000 clones, around 90% of which are singletons, and roughly 10% rests with the top ten. Samples: about 28 days before transplant, then days 30, 100 and 180 after. This sample stems from a study of T cell clonotyping in hematopoietic cell transplantation. Study-wide findings and caveats: Higher Inverse Simpson Index values in graft donor and pretransplant recipient predicted broader posttransplant TCR diversity. Recipient TCR diversity dropped after transplant; expanded clonotypes rose from day 30 to 180. Few recipient clonotypes overlapped donors; over 97% were de novo at given depth.

The origin of this receptor is a female patient aged 50-65 years who had an allogeneic stem cell transplant from a related donor, so the T cells may come from the graft donor. Some clones in this sample may be carry-over from other donors' samples. Sequenced material: PBMCs, taken 100 days after allogeneic stem cell transplant. This rearrangement joins TRBV10-3 to TRBJ1-5; D is unclear. CDR3 region: CATSSDPGQDSNQPQHF. CDR3 sequence (DNA): TGTGCCACCTCCTCGGACCCCGGGCAGGATAGCAATCAGCCCCAGCATTTT.